The 5 T cell receptor beta chains below come from one sample, sequenced in a study of cytomegalovirus exposure and HLA in healthy donors. The PCR contained 60 Vbeta and 13 Jbeta primers. Produced via immunoSEQ multiplex PCR; TCRdb's table is partial and in-frame only. The sample holds more than 45,000 clones, around 73% seen once. The sample comprised PBMCs. The receptors were sampled from a woman aged 40 to 55 in good health and CMV-seropositive.

The rearrangement joins TRBV11-2 to TRBJ2-7; 8 positions agree with TRBD2. Germline values: CDR1 SGHAT, CDR2 FQNNGV. This CDR3 comprises 15 residues. Trimming at V came to 6 bases and at J to 0 bases, leaving 7 bases not matched to a gene. CDR3 sequence reads: CASSTQRGSSYEQYF. In DNA, the CDR3 is TGTGCCAGCAGTACCCAGCGGGGGAGCTCCTACGAGCAGTACTTC.

The chain combines TRBV28 with TRBJ1-2, with D perhaps TRBD1 (5 bases). V was pared by 3 bases and J by 4 bases, with 6 bases between. The CDR3 loop spans 12 amino acids. The germline CDR1 and CDR2 sequences are MDHEN and SYDVKM. CDR3 residues: CASSFGGYGYTF. CDR3 bases: TGTGCCAGCAGTTTCGGGGGCTATGGCTACACCTTC.

The gene calls are TRBV7-8 and TRBJ1-5; D not certain. The germline V and J ends were trimmed by 1 base and 0 bases, with 7 bases remaining between them. This CDR3 region has 15 residues. The germline V gene encodes CDR1 SGHVS and CDR2 FQNEAQ. The CDR3 reads CASSLDFYSNQPQHF. The CDR3, as DNA: TGTGCCAGCAGCTTAGATTTCTATAGCAATCAGCCCCAGCATTTT.

V gene TRBV5-1 combines with J gene TRBJ1-2; 8 positions match TRBD1. The J segment lost 4 bases and the V segment lost 1 base, leaving 3 bases of the junction unmatched. Germline CDR1 is SGHRS and CDR2 is YFSETQ. The CDR3 is 14 amino acids. The CDR3: CASSLTGGPYGYTF. CDR3 coding DNA: TGCGCCAGCAGCTTGACAGGGGGTCCCTATGGCTACACCTTC.

The chain combines TRBV19 with TRBJ1-4; D is possibly TRBD1 (5 bases). CDR1 and CDR2 from the germline V gene are LNHDA and SQIVND (reference sequence). V was trimmed by 8 bases and J by 10 bases, leaving 20 bases between them. This CDR3 comprises 14 residues. CDR3 DNA sequence: TGTGCCAGTTCAAGTTCGACAGTAGGTGGAAAACTGTTTTTT. This encodes CASSSSTVGGKLFF.